Described below is a single T cell receptor beta chain sequence and its context. Its antigen is currently unknown. The entry originates in a study of T-cell reconstitution after alpha-beta-depleted transplantation in children. This CDR3 has 13 residues. Looked up from germline, CDR1 is MGHDK and CDR2 is SYGVNS. The junction had 3 bases not matched to a gene; V was cut back by 7 bases and J by 1 base. Study findings and constraints: A year had passed since transplant, and T-cell counts and diversity by then came mostly from newly produced T cells. Surviving recipient T cells and thymic progenitors underlay high day-60 TCRbeta diversity in some patients. As was reported, about two months after transplant, alpha-beta T cells came from several hundred expanded graft clones.

Construction of the TCRbeta library involved unique molecular identifiers. TCRdb redid the calling of the PCR reads with MiXCR, one entry per CDR3 protein. The repertoire consists of about 900,000 distinct CDR3 sequences, with 25% to 30% occurring once and the leading ten covering about 28%. The rearrangement uses TRBV25-1 and TRBJ2-5; TRBD2 matches at 7 bases. The receptor's source is a boy in the first two years of life who had a stem cell transplant for SCID, so the T cells may come from the graft donor. Sequencing was performed on PBMCs, mostly from graft donor cells, taken 360 days after TCRalphabeta/CD19-depleted stem cell transplant. As DNA, the CDR3 is TGTGCCAGCACCGGGGGGTCCCAAGAGACCCAGTACTTC. Amino acid sequence: CASTGGSQETQYF.